Below, one T cell receptor beta chain is given with its context. Its antigen is unidentified. The entry originates in a study of cytomegalovirus exposure and HLA in healthy donors. General study results and limits: Most of the TCR beta V segments (in an earlier analysis) were productive either about 87% or about 30% of the time.

In the PCR, 60 Vbeta and 13 Jbeta primers were used. Generated by immunoSEQ multiplex PCR, the TCRdb table keeps only in-frame clones and is missing some. The sample lists 150,000 to 200,000 clones, roughly 82% occurring once. The CDR3 runs 14 residues. CDR1 and CDR2 (germline): SGDLS, YYNGEE. V lost 0 bases and J lost 7, with 11 bases in between. The sample was PBMCs. The rearrangement uses TRBV9 and TRBJ2-1; D possibly corresponds to TRBD2 (6 bases). The TCR comes from a woman aged 45-65 years in good health and CMV-seropositive. This CDR3 is CASSVVPLANEQFF. As DNA, the CDR3 is TGTGCCAGCAGCGTAGTCCCGCTAGCGAATGAGCAGTTCTTC.